This is a list of T cell receptor beta chains from one sample in a study of T cell responses to AZD1222 COVID-19 vaccine. Data came from immunoSEQ multiplex PCR; TCRdb stores just in-frame clones and leaves some out. The data show under 150,000 clones, more than 85% seen once. This material consisted of peripheral blood, taken on day 0 of AZD1222 vaccination. The receptors were sampled from an adult in good health. The CDR3 runs from the conserved cysteine through the conserved F or W.

J gene: TRBJ2-7
V gene: TRBV15
CDR3 protein: CATSHDRGLNEQYF

J gene: TRBJ1-3
V gene: TRBV30
CDR3 protein: CAWSLGTTGNTIYF

J gene: TRBJ2-1
V gene: TRBV5-1
CDR3 protein: CASSLSAGRASSEQFF

J gene: TRBJ1-5
V gene: TRBV5-4
CDR3 protein: CASSLEGVNQPQHF

J gene: TRBJ1-2
V gene: TRBV6-5
CDR3 protein: CASSRTMGYGYTF

J gene: TRBJ2-7
V gene: TRBV24-1
CDR3 protein: CATSDSTAAYEQYF

J gene: TRBJ2-7
V gene: TRBV4-1
CDR3 protein: CASSQEQLAGNEQYF

J gene: TRBJ2-7
V gene: TRBV14
CDR3 protein: CASSQDLVRNEQYF

J gene: TRBJ2-7
V gene: TRBV4-1
CDR3 protein: CASSYEAGNEQYF

J gene: TRBJ2-2
V gene: TRBV5-1
CDR3 protein: CATRRDVGELFF

J gene: TRBJ1-6
V gene: TRBV27
CDR3 protein: CASSLGQARNSPLHF

J gene: TRBJ2-2
V gene: TRBV9
CDR3 protein: CASSVESGDYTGELFF

J gene: TRBJ2-5
V gene: TRBV11-3
CDR3 protein: CASSGTSGNIQETQYF

J gene: TRBJ1-5
V gene: TRBV28
CDR3 protein: CASSPIGWGFDNQPQHF

J gene: TRBJ2-7
V gene: TRBV4-1
CDR3 protein: CASSQAPGGDPYEQYF

J gene: TRBJ2-3
V gene: TRBV27
CDR3 protein: CASSPQGEPTYRDTQYF

J gene: TRBJ1-2
V gene: TRBV28
CDR3 protein: CASRGPGVGGYTF

J gene: TRBJ1-2
V gene: TRBV15
CDR3 protein: CATSRDRLSGYTF

J gene: TRBJ2-5
V gene: TRBV9
CDR3 protein: CASSLQGRGSLETQYF

J gene: TRBJ1-4
V gene: TRBV7-2
CDR3 protein: CAATSYEGVGTTNEKLFF

J gene: TRBJ2-7
V gene: TRBV7-2
CDR3 protein: CASSLALRSSYEQYF

J gene: TRBJ2-2
V gene: TRBV29-1
CDR3 protein: CSVGTGITGELFF